This T cell receptor beta chain was identified during a study of cytomegalovirus exposure and HLA in healthy donors. General study findings and limits: Available immune exposure information covered CMV serostatus only.

This clone was observed a handful of times. The antigen is undetermined. Germline CDR1 reads SGHTA; CDR2 reads FQGNSA. The CDR3 has 15 residues. V was trimmed by 1 base and J by 5 bases, leaving 14 bases between them. Vbeta (60) and Jbeta (13) primers were used in the PCR. Profiled with immunoSEQ multiplex PCR; TCRdb holds only in-frame clones, not every one. Of some 93,000 clones listed, around 9.6% are singletons. Input material: PBMCs. The chain uses TRBV7-2 and TRBJ1-1; D is possibly TRBD1 (6 bases). This sequence originates from a man aged 45-65 years in good health and CMV-seropositive. This chain's CDR3 is CASSLVGGRGTEAFF. DNA of the CDR3: TGTGCCAGCAGCTTAGTGGGGGGGCGAGGGACTGAAGCTTTCTTT. Based on the CDR3 plus reference TRBV7-2 and TRBJ1-1, the full variable domain is GAGVSQSPSNKVTEKGKDVELRCDPISGHTALYWYRQSLGQGLEFLIYFQGNSAPDKSGLPSDRFSAERTGGSVSTLTIQRTQQEDSAVYLCASSLVGGRGTEAFFGQGTRLTVV.